The present entry profiles one T cell receptor (beta chain) with its context. The antigen remains undetermined. The data derive from a study of cytomegalovirus exposure and HLA in healthy donors. Study outcomes and limitations: CMV antigen specificity of three CMV-associated chains was confirmed in vitro.

Clones were read by immunoSEQ multiplex PCR, and TCRdb kept only the in-frame ones, dropping some. Here the sample spans roughly 150,000 clones, 88% being singletons. The germline V and J ends were trimmed by 3 bases and 7 bases, with 13 bases remaining between them. The CDR3 extends over 13 amino acids. Germline V gene lookup returns CDR1 SQVTM and CDR2 ANQGSEA. The sequenced sample consisted of PBMCs. The receptor comes from a young man in good health and CMV-seronegative. This chain joins TRBV29-1 and TRBJ2-1; D ambiguous. As DNA, the CDR3 is TGCAGCGTTGAGGTACGAGGTTGGAATGAGCAGTTCTTC. Its protein product is CSVEVRGWNEQFF.